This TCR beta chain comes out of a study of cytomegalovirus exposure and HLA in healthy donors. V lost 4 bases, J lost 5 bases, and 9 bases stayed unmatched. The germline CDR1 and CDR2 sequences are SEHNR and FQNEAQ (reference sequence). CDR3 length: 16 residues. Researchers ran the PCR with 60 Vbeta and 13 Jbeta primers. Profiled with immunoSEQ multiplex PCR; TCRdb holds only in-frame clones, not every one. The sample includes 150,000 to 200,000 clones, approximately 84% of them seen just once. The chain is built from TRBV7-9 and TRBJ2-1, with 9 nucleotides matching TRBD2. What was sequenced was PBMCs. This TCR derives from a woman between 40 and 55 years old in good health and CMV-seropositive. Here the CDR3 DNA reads TGTGCCAGCAGCTCCCCCAGCGGGGGGTCACACAATGAGCAGTTCTTC. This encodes CASSSPSGGSHNEQFF.